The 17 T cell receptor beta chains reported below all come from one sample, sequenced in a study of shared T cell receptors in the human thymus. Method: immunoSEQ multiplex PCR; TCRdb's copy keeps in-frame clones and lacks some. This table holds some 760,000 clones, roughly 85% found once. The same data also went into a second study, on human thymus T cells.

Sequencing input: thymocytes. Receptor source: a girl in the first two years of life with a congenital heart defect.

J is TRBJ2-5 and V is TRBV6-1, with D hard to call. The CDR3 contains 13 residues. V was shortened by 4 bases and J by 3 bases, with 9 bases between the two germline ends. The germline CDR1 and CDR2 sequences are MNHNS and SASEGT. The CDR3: CASSVGDKETQYF. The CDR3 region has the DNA TGTGCCAGCAGTGTGGGCGATAAAGAGACCCAGTACTTC.

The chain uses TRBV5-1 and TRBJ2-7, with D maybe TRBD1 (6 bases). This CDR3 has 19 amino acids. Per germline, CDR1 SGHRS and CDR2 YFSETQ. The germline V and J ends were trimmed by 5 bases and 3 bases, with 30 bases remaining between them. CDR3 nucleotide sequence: TGCGCCAGCAGTCCAGAAGCAGGACAGAAAAAGGTGGACTTCTACGAGCAGTACTTC. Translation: CASSPEAGQKKVDFYEQYF.

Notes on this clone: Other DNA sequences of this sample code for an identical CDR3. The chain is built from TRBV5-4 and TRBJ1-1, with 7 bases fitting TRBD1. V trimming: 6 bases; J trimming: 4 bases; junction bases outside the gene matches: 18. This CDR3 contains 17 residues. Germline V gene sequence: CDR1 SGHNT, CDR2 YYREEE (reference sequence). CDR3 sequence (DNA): TGTGCCAGCAACAGAGAACAGGGGCCGGGGGAAACCACTGAAGCTTTCTTT. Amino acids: CASNREQGPGETTEAFF.

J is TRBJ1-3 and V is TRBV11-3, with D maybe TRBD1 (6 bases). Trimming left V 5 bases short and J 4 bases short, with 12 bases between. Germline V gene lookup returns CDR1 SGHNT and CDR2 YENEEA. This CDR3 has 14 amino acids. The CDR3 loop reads CASSPDRMGNTIYF. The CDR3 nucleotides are TGTGCCAGCAGCCCTGACAGGATGGGAAACACCATATATTTT.

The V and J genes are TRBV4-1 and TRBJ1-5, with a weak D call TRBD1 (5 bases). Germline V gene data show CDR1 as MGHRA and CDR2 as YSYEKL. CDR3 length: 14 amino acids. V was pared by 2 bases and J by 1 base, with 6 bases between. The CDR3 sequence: CASSQRQSNQPQHF. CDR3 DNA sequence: TGCGCCAGCAGCCAACGACAGAGCAATCAGCCCCAGCATTTT.

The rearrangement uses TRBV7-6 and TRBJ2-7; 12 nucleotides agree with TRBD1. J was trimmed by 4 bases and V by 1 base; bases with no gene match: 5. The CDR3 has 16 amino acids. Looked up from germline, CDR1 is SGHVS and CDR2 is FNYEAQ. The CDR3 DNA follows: TGTGCCAGCAGCTTAGAGGGGACAGGGGGCTCATACGAGCAGTACTTC. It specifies CASSLEGTGGSYEQYF.

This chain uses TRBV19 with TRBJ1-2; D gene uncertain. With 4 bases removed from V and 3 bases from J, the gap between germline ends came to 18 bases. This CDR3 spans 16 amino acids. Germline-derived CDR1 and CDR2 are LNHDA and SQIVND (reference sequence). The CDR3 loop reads CASSTTFIGRDYGYTF. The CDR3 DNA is TGTGCCAGTAGTACCACCTTTATCGGGAGGGACTATGGCTACACCTTC.

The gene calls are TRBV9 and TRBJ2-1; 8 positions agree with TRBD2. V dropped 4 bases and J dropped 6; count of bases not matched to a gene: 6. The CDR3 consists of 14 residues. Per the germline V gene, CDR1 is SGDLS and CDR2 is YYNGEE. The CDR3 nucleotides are TGTGCCAGCAGCCCCTCGGGGGGGCGCAATGAGCAGTTCTTC. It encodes CASSPSGGRNEQFF.

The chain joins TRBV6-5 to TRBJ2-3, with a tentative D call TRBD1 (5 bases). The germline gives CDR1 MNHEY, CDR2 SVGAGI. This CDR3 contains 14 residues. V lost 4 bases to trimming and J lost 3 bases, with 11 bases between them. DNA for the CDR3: TGTGCCAGCAGTTGGATCCAGGGTACAGATACGCAGTATTTT. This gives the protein CASSWIQGTDTQYF.

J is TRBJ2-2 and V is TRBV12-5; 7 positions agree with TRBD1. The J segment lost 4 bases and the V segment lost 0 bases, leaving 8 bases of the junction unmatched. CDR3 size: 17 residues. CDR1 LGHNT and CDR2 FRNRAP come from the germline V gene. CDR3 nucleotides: TGTGCTAGTGGTTTGGTGGGGTGGGCAGGGGGCACCGGGGAGCTGTTTTTT. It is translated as CASGLVGWAGGTGELFF.

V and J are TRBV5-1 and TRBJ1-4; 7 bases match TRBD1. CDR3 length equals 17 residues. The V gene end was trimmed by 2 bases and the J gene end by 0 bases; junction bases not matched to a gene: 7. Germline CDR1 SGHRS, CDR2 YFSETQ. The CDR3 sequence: CASSFGTVSATNEKLFF. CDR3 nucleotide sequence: TGCGCCAGCAGCTTCGGGACAGTTTCCGCAACTAATGAAAAACTGTTTTTT.

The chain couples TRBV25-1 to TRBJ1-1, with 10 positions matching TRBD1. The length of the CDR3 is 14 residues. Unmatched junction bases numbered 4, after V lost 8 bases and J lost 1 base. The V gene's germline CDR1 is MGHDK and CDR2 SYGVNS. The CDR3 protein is CASSRTGGNTEAFF. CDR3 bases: TGTGCCAGCTCGAGGACAGGGGGGAACACTGAAGCTTTCTTT.

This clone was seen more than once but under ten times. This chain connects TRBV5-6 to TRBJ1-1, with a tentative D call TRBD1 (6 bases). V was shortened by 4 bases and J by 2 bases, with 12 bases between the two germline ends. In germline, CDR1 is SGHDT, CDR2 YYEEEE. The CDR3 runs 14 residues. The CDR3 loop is CASSTRQVNTEAFF. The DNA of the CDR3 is TGTGCCAGCAGCACCCGACAGGTTAACACTGAAGCTTTCTTT.

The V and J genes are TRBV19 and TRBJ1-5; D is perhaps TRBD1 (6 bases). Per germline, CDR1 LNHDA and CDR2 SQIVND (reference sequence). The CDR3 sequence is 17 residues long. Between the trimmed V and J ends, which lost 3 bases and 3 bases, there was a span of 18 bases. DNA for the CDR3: TGTGCCAGTAGTATTGGCCCGGGACACCGGTACAATCAGCCCCAGCATTTT. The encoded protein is CASSIGPGHRYNQPQHF. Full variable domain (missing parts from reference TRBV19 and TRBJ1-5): DGGITQSPKYLFRKEGQNVTLSCEQNLNHDAMYWYRQDPGQGLRLIYYSQIVNDFQKGDIAEGYSVSREKKESFPLTVTSAQKNPTAFYLCASSIGPGHRYNQPQHFGDGTRLSIL.

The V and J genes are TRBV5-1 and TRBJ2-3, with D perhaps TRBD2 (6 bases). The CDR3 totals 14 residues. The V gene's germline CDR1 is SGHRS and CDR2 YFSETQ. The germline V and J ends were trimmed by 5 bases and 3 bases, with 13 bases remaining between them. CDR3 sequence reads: CASSMAGRTDTQYF. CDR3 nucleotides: TGCGCCAGCAGTATGGCAGGGAGGACAGATACGCAGTATTTT.

In nucleotides, the CDR3 is TGTGCCAGCAGTGATCGGGGTAGGGCCGGGGAGCTGTTTTTT. Its translation: CASSDRGRAGELFF. This chain links TRBV2 with TRBJ2-2; tentatively, D is TRBD2 (5 bases). Germline loops: CDR1 SNHLY, CDR2 FYNNEI. Trimming removed 3 bases at V and 6 bases at J, with 11 bases between. This CDR3 is 14 amino acids long.

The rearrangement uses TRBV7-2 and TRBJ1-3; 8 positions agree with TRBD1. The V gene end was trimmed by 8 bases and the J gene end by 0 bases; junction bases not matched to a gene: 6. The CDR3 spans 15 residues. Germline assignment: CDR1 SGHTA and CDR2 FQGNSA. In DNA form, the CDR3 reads TGTGCCAGCGGAGGACAGGGTTTCTCTGGAAACACCATATATTTT. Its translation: CASGGQGFSGNTIYF.